This TCR beta chain was observed in a study of naive and memory T cell subsets. Two oligonucleotides, mixed equimolar, formed the beta constant-region primer covering TRBC1 and TRBC2. A 12-nucleotide UMI and the SP2 primer were added to the cDNA 3' end by oligonucleotide ligation. TCRdb reprocessed the UMI-ligation and nested PCR reads via MiXCR and lists one record per CDR3 protein. The sample carries approximately 140,000 distinct CDR3 sequences, more than 15% recorded once. General study points: Over 95% of naive TCR sequences appeared only once, unlike memory subsets. Naive and memory subsets had different power law exponents for TCR abundance.

Four subsets defined by CD45RA and CD27 were sorted after CD3, CD4, CD8 and live/dead staining. As regards this clonotype: Its antigen is currently unknown.

In germline, CDR1 is SGHRS, CDR2 YFSETQ. V was clipped by 0 bases and J by 4 bases; unmatched bases: 11. The CDR3 sequence is 19 residues long. Sequencing was performed on naive CD4+ T cells from blood. This receptor was taken from a human donor in good health. This sequence joins TRBV5-1 and TRBJ2-6; 9 bases are a match to TRBD2. The CDR3 DNA is TGCGCCAGCAGCTTGGGGTTAGCGGGAGACCTCTCGGGGGCCAACGTCCTGACTTTC. Translation gives CASSLGLAGDLSGANVLTF.